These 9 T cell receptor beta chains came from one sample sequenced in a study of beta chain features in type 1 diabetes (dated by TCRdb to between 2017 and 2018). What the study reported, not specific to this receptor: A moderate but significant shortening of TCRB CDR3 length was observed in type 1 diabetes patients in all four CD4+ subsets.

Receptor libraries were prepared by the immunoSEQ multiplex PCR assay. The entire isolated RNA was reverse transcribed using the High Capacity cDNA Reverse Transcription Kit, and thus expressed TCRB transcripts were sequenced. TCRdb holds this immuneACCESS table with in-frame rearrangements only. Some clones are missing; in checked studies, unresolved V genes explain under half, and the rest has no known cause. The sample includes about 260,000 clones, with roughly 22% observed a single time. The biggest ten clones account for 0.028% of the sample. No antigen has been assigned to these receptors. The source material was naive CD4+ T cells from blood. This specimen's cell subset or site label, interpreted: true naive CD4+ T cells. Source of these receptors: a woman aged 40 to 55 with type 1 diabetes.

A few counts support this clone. The CDR3 region has the DNA TGTGCCAGCAGCTTATGGGACTCGTCCTACAATGAGCAGTTCTTC. The encoded protein is CASSLWDSSYNEQFF. V usage is TRBV7-3 and J usage is TRBJ2-1; possibly TRBD2 for D (6 bases). The V gene's germline CDR1 is SGHTA and CDR2 FQGTGA. V was clipped by 2 bases and J by 1 base, with 9 bases between them. The CDR3 has 15 residues.

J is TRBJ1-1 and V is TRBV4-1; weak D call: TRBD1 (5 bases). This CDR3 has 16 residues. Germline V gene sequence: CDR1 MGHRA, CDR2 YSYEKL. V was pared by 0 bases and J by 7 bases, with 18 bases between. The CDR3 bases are TGCGCCAGCAGCCAAGATAAGAAGGCAGGGAAAGATGAAGCTTTCTTT. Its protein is CASSQDKKAGKDEAFF.

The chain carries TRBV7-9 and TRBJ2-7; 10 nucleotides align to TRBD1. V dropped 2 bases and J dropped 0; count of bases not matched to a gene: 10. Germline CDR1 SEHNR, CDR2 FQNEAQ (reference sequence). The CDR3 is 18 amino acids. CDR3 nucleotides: TGTGCCAGCAGCTTAAAGGGACAGGGGATCCCCTTCTCCTACGAGCAGTACTTC. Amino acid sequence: CASSLKGQGIPFSYEQYF.

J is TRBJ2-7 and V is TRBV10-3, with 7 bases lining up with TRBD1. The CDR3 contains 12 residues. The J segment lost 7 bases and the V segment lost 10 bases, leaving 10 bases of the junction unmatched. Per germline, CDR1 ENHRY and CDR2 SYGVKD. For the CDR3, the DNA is TGTGCCAGTAAAGGGACAGAGGGGGAGCAGTACTTC. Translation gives CASKGTEGEQYF.

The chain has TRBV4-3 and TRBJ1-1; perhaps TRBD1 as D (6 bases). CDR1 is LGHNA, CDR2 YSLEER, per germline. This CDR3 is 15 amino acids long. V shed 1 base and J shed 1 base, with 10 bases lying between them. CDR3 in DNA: TGCGCCAGCAGCCAAGTGGACAGCGCGAACACTGAAGCTTTCTTT. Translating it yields CASSQVDSANTEAFF.

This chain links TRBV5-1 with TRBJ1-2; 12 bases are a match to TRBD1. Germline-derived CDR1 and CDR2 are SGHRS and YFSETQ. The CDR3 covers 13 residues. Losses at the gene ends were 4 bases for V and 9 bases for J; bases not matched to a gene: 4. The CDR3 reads CASSEGQGASYTF. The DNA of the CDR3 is TGCGCCAGCAGCGAGGGACAGGGGGCGAGCTACACCTTC.

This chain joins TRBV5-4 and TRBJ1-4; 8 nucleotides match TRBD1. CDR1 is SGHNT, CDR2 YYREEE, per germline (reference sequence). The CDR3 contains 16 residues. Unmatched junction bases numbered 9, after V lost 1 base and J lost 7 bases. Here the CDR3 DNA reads TGTGCCAGCAGCTTGATCCCAGGGGGCGGTGGTGAAAAACTGTTTTTT. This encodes CASSLIPGGGGEKLFF. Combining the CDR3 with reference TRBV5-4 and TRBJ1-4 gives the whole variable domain ETGVTQSPTHLIKTRGQQVTLRCSSQSGHNTVSWYQQALGQGPQFIFQYYREEENGRGNFPPRFSGLQFPNYSSELNVNALELDDSALYLCASSLIPGGGGEKLFFGSGTQLSVL.

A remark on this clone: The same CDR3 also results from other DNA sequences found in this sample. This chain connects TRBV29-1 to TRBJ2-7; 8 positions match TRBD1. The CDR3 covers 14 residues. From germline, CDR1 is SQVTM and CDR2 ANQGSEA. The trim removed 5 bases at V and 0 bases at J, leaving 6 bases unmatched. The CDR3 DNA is TGCAGCGTTTCTCGGACAGGGAGCTCCTACGAGCAGTACTTC. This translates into CSVSRTGSSYEQYF.

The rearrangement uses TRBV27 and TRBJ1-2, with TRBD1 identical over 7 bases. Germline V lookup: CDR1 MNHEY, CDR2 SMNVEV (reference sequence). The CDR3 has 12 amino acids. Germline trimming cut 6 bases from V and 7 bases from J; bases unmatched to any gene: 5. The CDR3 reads CASRAQGGGYTF. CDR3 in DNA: TGTGCCAGCAGGGCTCAGGGGGGTGGCTACACCTTC.